This paragraph covers one TCR beta chain sequence. The antigen remains unidentified. Between the trimmed V and J ends, which lost 1 base and 7 bases, there was a span of 8 bases. This CDR3 spans 13 amino acids. Germline-derived CDR1 and CDR2 are SGDLS and YYNGEE. The record originates from a study of cytomegalovirus exposure and HLA in healthy donors. Study in general: Unique TCRs from HLA-typed donors, 70 million to 85 million of them, were held in an early data release. Among the roughly 370 genotyped donors, approximately 81% were placed in the Caucasian-associated ancestry cluster. Points from the study as a whole: Reported findings show TCR beta sequences accurately forecast HLA-A and HLA-B alleles in most subjects.

PCR primers comprised 60 Vbeta and 13 Jbeta primers. TCRdb's table, derived via immunoSEQ multiplex PCR, lists solely in-frame clones and lacks some. This specimen shows about 58,000 clones; the ten leading clones hold over 2%. The sequence derives from a woman aged 18-35 years in good health and CMV-seronegative. J is TRBJ2-2 and V is TRBV9; D is unresolved. Specimen: PBMCs. CDR3: CASSVRPGGELFF. The DNA of the CDR3 is TGTGCCAGCAGCGTACGACCAGGCGGGGAGCTGTTTTTT.